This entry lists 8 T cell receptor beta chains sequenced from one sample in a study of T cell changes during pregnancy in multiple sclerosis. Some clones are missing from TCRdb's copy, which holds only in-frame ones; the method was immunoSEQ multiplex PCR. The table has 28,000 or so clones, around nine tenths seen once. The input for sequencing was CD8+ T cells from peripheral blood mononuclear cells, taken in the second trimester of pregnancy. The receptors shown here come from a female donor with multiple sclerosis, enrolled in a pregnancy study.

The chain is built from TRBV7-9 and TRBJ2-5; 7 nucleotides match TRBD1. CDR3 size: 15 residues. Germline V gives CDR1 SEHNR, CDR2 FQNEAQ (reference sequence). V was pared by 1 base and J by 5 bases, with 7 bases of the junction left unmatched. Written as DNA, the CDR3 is TGTGCCAGCAGCTTAGGACAGGGCAAAGGGGAGACCCAGTACTTC. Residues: CASSLGQGKGETQYF. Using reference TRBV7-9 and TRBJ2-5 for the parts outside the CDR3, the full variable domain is DTGVSQNPRHKITKRGQNVTFRCDPISEHNRLYWYRQTLGQGPEFLTYFQNEAQLEKSRLLSDRFSAERPKGSFSTLEIQRTEQGDSAMYLCASSLGQGKGETQYFGPGTRLLVL.

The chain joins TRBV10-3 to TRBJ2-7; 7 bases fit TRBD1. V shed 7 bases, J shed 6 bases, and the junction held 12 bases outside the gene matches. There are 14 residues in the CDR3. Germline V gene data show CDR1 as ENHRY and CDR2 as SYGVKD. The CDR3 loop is CAIKRTGEPGEQYF. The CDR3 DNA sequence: TGTGCCATCAAGAGGACAGGAGAACCCGGCGAGCAGTACTTC.

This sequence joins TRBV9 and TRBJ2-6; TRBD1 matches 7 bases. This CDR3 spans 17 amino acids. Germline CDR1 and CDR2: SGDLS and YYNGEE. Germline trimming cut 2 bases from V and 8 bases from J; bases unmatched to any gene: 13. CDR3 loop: CASSVSPGQYSTNVLTF. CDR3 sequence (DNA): TGTGCCAGCAGCGTTTCCCCGGGACAGTACTCGACCAACGTCCTGACTTTC.

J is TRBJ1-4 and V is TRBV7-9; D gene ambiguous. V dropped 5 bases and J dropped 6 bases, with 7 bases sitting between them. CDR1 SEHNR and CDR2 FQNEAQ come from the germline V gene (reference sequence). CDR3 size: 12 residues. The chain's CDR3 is CASSPGDEKLFF. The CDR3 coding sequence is TGTGCCAGCAGCCCCGGGGATGAAAAACTGTTTTTT.

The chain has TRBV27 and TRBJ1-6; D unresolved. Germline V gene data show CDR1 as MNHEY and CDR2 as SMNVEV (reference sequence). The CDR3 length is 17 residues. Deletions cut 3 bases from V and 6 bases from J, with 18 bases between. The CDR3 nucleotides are TGTGCCAGCAGTTTCTGTTTGTTACCGGAGTGTAATTCACCCCTCCACTTT. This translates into CASSFCLLPECNSPLHF.

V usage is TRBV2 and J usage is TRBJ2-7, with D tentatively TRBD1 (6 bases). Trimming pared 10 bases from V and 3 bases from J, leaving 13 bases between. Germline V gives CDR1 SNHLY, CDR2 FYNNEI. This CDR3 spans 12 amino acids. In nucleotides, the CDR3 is TGTGCCACCGTTACAGGGCGCTACGAGCAGTACTTC. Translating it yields CATVTGRYEQYF.

The CDR3 nucleotides read TGCAGCGACCAATGGACAGGGGAGCATGGCTACACCTTC. Protein product: CSDQWTGEHGYTF. The chain carries TRBV29-1 and TRBJ1-2, with 9 nucleotides matching TRBD1. Germline CDR1 SQVTM, CDR2 ANQGSEA. The CDR3 runs 13 residues. Unmatched junction bases numbered 9, after V lost 7 bases and J lost 6 bases.

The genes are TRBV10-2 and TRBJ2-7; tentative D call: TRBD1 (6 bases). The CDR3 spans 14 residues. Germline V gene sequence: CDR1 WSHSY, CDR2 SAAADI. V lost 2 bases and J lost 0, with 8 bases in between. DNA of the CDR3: TGCGCCAGCAGTGAGCAGGGGTTCTCCTACGAGCAGTACTTC. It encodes CASSEQGFSYEQYF.